The clone carrying this T cell receptor beta chain has more than one count but fewer than ten. Antigen unknown. Each of the donors had about 9.9 milliliters of peripheral blood drawn into EDTA-treated Vacutainer tubes. Primed by a sample-barcoded 5' primer and a J-beta primer mix, a second PCR proceeded for 7 to 11 cycles. TCRdb itself ran the 5' RACE reads through MiXCR, one entry per CDR3 protein. The data contain roughly 800,000 distinct CDR3 sequences, about 55% of them singletons. The record originates from a study of blood T cells in healthy people across ages. Points from the study as a whole: Per-million-T-cell TCR beta diversity fell roughly linearly with age. Among long-lived donors, naive CD4+ cells were more numerous and diversity higher than in aged donors. Any changes in expanded clonotypes were possibly confounded, as donor CMV status remained unknown.

Per germline, CDR1 SGDLS and CDR2 YYNGEE. V shed 2 bases and J shed 4 bases, with 8 bases lying between them. CDR3 size: 13 residues. Sequences were obtained from blood. This rearrangement joins TRBV9 to TRBJ2-3; unclear D gene. The receptor was isolated from an older man in good health. The CDR3 here is CASSVILADTQYF. The CDR3 nucleotides are TGTGCCAGCAGCGTTATACTCGCAGATACGCAGTATTTT.